This TCR beta chain stems from a study of monozygotic twins with inflammatory bowel disease. Collection of a roughly 2.5 ml blood sample took place per donor. The UMIs contained a 6-nucleotide sample barcode. They were added by template switching during cDNA synthesis. TCRdb processed the 5' RACE reads again and assigns one entry to each CDR3 protein, with no DNA. This sample's table has about 330,000 distinct CDR3 sequences. Germline V gives CDR1 SGHVS, CDR2 FQNEAQ. The CDR3 is 16 residues long. Findings of the study overall: With inverse Simpson as the measure, TCRbeta diversity was lower in IBD patients than in healthy co-twins. IBD patients shared fewer clonotypes with other individuals than healthy twins, especially patients with disease activity signs.

With regard to this clonotype: Its specificity is not known.

The receptor's source is a human donor with ulcerative colitis or Crohn's disease, or a healthy co-twin of an affected twin (not recorded which). Source material: blood. This chain uses TRBV7-8 with TRBJ1-6; with no DNA, the TCRdb D assignment of TRBD1 cannot be verified. CDR3 sequence: CASRGLTGAMNSPLHF.